This record covers a single T cell receptor beta chain. V was pared by 8 bases and J by 2 bases, with 16 bases between. This CDR3 has 14 amino acids. CDR1 and CDR2 (germline): MDHEN, SYDVKM. Using immunoSEQ multiplex PCR, the repertoire was profiled, and TCRdb retains in-frame clones only, with some absent. The repertoire holds about 81,000 clones, with 84% as singletons. This sample was included in a study of OX40 agonist ivuxolimab in advanced cancers. This clonotype originated in an adult with an advanced solid tumor such as melanoma, head and neck, liver or kidney cancer. The sequences come from CD4+ or CD8+ T cells sorted from blood, collected in a trial of the OX40 agonist ivuxolimab. The V gene is TRBV28, the J gene TRBJ2-7, with D uncertain. CDR3 in DNA: TGTGCCAGCCGCCGGGCTCAGAAAACCTACGAGCAGTACTTC. Translation gives CASRRAQKTYEQYF.